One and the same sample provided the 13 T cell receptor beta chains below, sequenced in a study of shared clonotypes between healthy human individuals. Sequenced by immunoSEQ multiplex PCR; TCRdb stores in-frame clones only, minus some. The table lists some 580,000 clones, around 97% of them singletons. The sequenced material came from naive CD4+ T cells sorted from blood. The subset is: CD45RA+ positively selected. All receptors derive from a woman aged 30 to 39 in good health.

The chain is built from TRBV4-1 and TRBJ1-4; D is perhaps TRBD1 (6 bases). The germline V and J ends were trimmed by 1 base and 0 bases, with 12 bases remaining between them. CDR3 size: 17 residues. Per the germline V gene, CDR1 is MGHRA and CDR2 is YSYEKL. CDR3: CASSQVPTGTTNEKLFF. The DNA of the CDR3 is TGCGCCAGCAGCCAAGTTCCAACAGGGACAACTAATGAAAAACTGTTTTTT.

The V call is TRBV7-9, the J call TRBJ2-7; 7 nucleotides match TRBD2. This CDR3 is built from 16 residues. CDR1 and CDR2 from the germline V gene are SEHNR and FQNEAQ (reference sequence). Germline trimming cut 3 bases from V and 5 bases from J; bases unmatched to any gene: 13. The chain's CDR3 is CASSLRRIGRKDEQYF. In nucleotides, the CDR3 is TGTGCCAGCAGCTTGCGAAGGATCGGGAGGAAGGACGAGCAGTACTTC.

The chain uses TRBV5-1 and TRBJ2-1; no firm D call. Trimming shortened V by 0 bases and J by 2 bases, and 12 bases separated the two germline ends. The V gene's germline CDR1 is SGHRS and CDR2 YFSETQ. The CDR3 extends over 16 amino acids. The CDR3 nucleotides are TGCGCCAGCAGCTTGGCCTCTTGGCGCACCTACAATGAGCAGTTCTTC. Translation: CASSLASWRTYNEQFF. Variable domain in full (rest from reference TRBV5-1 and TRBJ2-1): KAGVTQTPRYLIKTRGQQVTLSCSPISGHRSVSWYQQTPGQGLQFLFEYFSETQRNKGNFPGRFSGRQFSNSRSEMNVSTLELGDSALYLCASSLASWRTYNEQFFGPGTRLTVL.

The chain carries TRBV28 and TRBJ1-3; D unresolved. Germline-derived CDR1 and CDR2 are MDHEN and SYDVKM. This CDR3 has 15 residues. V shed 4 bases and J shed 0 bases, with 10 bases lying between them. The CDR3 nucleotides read TGTGCCAGCAGTTCTCCGAGGACCTCTGGAAACACCATATATTTT. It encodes CASSSPRTSGNTIYF.

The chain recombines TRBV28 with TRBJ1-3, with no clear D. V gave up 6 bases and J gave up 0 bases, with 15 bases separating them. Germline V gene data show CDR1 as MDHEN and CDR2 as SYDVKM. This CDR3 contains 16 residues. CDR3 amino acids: CASRDLIANSGNTIYF. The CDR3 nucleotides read TGTGCCAGCAGGGACCTCATCGCCAACTCTGGAAACACCATATATTTT. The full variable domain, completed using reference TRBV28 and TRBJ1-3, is DVKVTQSSRYLVKRTGEKVFLECVQDMDHENMFWYRQDPGLGLRLIYFSYDVKMKEKGDIPEGYSVSREKKERFSLILESASTNQTSMYLCASRDLIANSGNTIYFGEGSWLTVV.

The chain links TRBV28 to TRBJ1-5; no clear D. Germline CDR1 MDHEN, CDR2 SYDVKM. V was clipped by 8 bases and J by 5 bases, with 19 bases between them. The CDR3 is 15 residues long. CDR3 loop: CASCLPGGGHQPQHF. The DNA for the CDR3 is TGTGCCAGCTGTCTCCCCGGCGGAGGTCATCAGCCCCAGCATTTT.

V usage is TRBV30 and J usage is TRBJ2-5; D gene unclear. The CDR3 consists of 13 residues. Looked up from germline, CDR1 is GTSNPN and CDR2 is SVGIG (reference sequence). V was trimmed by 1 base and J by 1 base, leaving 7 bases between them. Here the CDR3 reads CAWSGGLQETQYF. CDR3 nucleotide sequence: TGTGCCTGGAGTGGGGGTCTCCAAGAGACCCAGTACTTC.

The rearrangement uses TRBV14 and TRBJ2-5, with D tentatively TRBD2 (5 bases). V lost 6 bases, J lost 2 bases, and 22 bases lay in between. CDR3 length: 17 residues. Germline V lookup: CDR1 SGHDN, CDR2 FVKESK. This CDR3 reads CASSRIHWQRLQETQYF. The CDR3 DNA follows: TGTGCCAGCAGTCGTATCCACTGGCAGCGGTTACAAGAGACCCAGTACTTC.

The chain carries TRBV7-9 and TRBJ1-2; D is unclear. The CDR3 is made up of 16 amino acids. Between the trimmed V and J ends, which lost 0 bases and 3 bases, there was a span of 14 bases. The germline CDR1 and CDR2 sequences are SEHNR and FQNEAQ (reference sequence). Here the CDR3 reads CASSLASPLSHYGYTF. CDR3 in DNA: TGTGCCAGCAGCTTAGCGTCCCCGCTCTCCCACTATGGCTACACCTTC.

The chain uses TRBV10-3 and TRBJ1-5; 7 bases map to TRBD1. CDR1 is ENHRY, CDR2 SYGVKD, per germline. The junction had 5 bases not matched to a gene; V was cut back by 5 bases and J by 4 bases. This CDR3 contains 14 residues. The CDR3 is CAISPGTVNQPQHF. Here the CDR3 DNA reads TGTGCCATCAGTCCTGGGACAGTTAATCAGCCCCAGCATTTT.

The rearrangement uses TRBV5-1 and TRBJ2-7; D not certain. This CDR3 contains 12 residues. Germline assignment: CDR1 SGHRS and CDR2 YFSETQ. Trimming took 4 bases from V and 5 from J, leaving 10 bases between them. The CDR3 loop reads CASSPVTDEQYF. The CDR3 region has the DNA TGCGCCAGCAGCCCGGTGACCGACGAGCAGTACTTC.

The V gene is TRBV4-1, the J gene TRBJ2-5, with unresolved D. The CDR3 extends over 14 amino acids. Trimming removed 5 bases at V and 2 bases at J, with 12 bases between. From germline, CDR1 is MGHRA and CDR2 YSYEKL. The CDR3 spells CASSDGRTQETQYF. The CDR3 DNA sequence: TGCGCCAGCAGCGACGGACGAACTCAAGAGACCCAGTACTTC.

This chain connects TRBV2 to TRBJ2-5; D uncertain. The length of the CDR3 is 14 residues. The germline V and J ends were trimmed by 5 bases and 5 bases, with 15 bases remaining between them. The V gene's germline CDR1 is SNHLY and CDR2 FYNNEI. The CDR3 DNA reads TGTGCCAGCAGTCCCTTCCCAGATGCGGAGACCCAGTACTTC. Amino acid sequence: CASSPFPDAETQYF.